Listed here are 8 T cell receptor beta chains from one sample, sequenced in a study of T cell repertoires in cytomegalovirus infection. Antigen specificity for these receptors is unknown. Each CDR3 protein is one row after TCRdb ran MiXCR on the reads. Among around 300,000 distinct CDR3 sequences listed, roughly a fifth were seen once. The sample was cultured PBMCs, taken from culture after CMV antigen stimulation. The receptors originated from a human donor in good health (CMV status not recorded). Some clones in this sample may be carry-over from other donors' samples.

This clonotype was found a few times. CDR3 bases: TGTGCCAGCAGTCCCCCCCGGGGGTCCGCTGGGGCCAACGTCCTGACTTTC. Its translation is CASSPPRGSAGANVLTF. The chain links TRBV7-9 to TRBJ2-6; possible D gene TRBD2, 6 bases. The germline CDR1 and CDR2 sequences are SEHNR and FQNEAQ (reference sequence). CDR3 length equals 17 residues. V was trimmed by 6 bases and J by 2 bases, leaving 17 bases between them.

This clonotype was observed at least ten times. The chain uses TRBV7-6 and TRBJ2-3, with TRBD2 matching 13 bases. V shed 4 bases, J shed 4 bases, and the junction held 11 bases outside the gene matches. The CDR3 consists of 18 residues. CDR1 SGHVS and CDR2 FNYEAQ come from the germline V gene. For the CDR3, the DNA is TGTGCCAGCAGCTACGGGCCGGGACTAGCGGGATCGGCAGATACGCAGTATTTT. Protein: CASSYGPGLAGSADTQYF. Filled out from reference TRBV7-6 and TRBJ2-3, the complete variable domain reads GAGVSQSPRYKVTKRGQDVALRCDPISGHVSLYWYRQALGQGPEFLTYFNYEAQQDKSGLPNDRFSAERPEGSISTLTIQRTEQRDSAMYRCASSYGPGLAGSADTQYFGPGTRLTVL.

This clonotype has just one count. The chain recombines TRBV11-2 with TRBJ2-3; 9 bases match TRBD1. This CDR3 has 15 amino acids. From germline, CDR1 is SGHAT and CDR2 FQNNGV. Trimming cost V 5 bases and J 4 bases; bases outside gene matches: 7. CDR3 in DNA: TGTGCCAGCAGCCGAAACAGGGGGCAAGCAGATACGCAGTATTTT. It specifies CASSRNRGQADTQYF.

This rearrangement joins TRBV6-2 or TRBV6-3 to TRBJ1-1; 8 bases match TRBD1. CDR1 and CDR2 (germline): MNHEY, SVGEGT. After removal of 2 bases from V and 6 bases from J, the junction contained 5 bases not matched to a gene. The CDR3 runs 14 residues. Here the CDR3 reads CASSYRAGGSEAFF. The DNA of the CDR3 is TGTGCCAGCAGTTACCGGGCAGGGGGCTCTGAAGCTTTCTTT.

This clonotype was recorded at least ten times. The CDR3 loop reads CASSPIALLGSPHEQFF. The CDR3 DNA sequence: TGTGCCAGCAGCCCCATCGCCTTGTTGGGGAGTCCCCATGAGCAGTTCTTC. The J gene is TRBJ2-1, the V gene TRBV7-6, with a weak D call TRBD2 (5 bases). Germline CDR1 is SGHVS and CDR2 is FNYEAQ. V gave up 5 bases and J gave up 8 bases, with 25 bases separating them. This CDR3 spans 17 amino acids.

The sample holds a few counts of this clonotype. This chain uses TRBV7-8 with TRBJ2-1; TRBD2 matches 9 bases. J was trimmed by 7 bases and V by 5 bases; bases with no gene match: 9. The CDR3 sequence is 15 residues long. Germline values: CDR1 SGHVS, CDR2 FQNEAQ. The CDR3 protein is CASSPGGGRANEQFF. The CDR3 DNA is TGTGCCAGCAGCCCTGGTGGCGGGAGGGCTAATGAGCAGTTCTTC.

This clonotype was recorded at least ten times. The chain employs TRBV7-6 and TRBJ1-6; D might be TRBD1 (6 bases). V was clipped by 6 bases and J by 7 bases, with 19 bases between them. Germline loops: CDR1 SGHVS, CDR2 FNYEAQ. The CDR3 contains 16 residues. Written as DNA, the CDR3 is TGTGCCAGCAGTCTAATGTCGGGGGCGCCAAATTCACCCCTCCACTTT. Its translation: CASSLMSGAPNSPLHF. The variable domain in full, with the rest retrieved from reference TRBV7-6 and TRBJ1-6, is GAGVSQSPRYKVTKRGQDVALRCDPISGHVSLYWYRQALGQGPEFLTYFNYEAQQDKSGLPNDRFSAERPEGSISTLTIQRTEQRDSAMYRCASSLMSGAPNSPLHFGNGTRLTVT.

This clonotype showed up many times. CDR3: CASSYYGGDTEAFF. For the CDR3, the DNA is TGTGCCAGCAGTTACTATGGGGGAGACACTGAAGCTTTCTTT. The gene calls are TRBV6-5 and TRBJ1-1; tentatively, D is TRBD1 (5 bases). CDR1 is MNHEY, CDR2 SVGAGI, per germline. The V and J ends lost 1 base and 3 bases respectively, with 9 bases between them. This CDR3 has 14 residues.